A selection of T cell receptor beta chains follows, all from one sample in a study of CD8+ T cells in alopecia areata. The data were produced by immunoSEQ multiplex PCR, yet TCRdb's version contains in-frame clones alone and is incomplete. This sample has about 140,000 clones, with around 82% found just once. This sample comprised CD8+ T cells sorted from blood, obtained at week 4, from a patient treated with tofacitinib. The source is a human donor with alopecia areata. CDR3s include the opening cysteine and the closing phenylalanine or tryptophan. The D gene is left open where the match is weak. Not all rows give a size; the values are once, few, many and, for expanded clones, a class.

v_call,cdr3_length,d_call,clone_size,j_call,cdr3_nt,cdr3_aa
TRBV6-5,13,NA,NA,TRBJ2-1,TGTGCCAGCAGTTATTCGCCCGAAAATGAGCAGTTCTTC,CASSYSPENEQFF
TRBV11-2,13,NA,NA,TRBJ2-7,TGTGCCAGCAGCTTAGGGGACTTCTACGAGCAGTACTTC,CASSLGDFYEQYF
TRBV6-5,14,NA,NA,TRBJ2-5,TGTGCCAGCAGTCGGAGGACAGTAAGAGAGACCCAGTACTTC,CASSRRTVRETQYF
TRBV29-1,15,NA,NA,TRBJ1-1,TGCAGCGTTAGTCCGCAGGGGAGGTTGGACACTGAAGCTTTCTTT,CSVSPQGRLDTEAFF
TRBV7-9,13,NA,NA,TRBJ2-7,TGTGCCAGCAGCCCCCCTGCGGCTGTGGAGCAGTACTTC,CASSPPAAVEQYF
TRBV2,14,NA,NA,TRBJ2-7,TGTGCCAGCAGTGAAGCGTCAGGATGGGACGAGCAGTACTTC,CASSEASGWDEQYF
TRBV7-8,14,NA,NA,TRBJ2-2,TGTGCCAGCAGCCTCCGCGCGAACACCGGGGAGCTGTTTTTT,CASSLRANTGELFF
TRBV7-9,13,NA,few,TRBJ2-1,TGTGCCAGCAGCTCAGACGGCTACAATGAGCAGTTCTTC,CASSSDGYNEQFF
TRBV7-9,15,TRBD2,NA,TRBJ2-1,TGTGCCAGCAGCTTAGAACCGGGGAGGGATAATGAGCAGTTCTTC,CASSLEPGRDNEQFF
TRBV6-1,14,NA,NA,TRBJ2-3,TGTGCCAGCATGGGGATAATATTGGGAGATACGCAGTATTTT,CASMGIILGDTQYF
TRBV5-6,15,NA,NA,TRBJ2-5,TGTGCCAGCAGCTGGGAGGACAGAGTATCAGAGACCCAGTACTTC,CASSWEDRVSETQYF
TRBV10-3,16,NA,once,TRBJ2-1,TGTGCCATCAGTGAGTCGGGCAGCTACTCCTACAATGAGCAGTTCTTC,CAISESGSYSYNEQFF
TRBV30,15,TRBD2,once,TRBJ2-3,TGTGCCTGGAGTTTGGGAGGGGCCAGCACAGATACGCAGTATTTT,CAWSLGGASTDTQYF
TRBV6-1,14,TRBD1,NA,TRBJ2-1,TGTGCCAGTGCCCGGACAGGGGCCTACAATGAGCAGTTCTTC,CASARTGAYNEQFF
TRBV19,15,NA,NA,TRBJ2-3,TGTGCCAGTAGCCTGACAGGTTCTAGGGCAGATACGCAGTATTTT,CASSLTGSRADTQYF
TRBV29-1,13,NA,NA,TRBJ2-1,TGCAGCGTTGAATTCGGGGTTCGGGATGAGCAGTTCTTC,CSVEFGVRDEQFF
TRBV7-2,14,NA,NA,TRBJ2-5,TGTGCCAGCAGCCTCGGGACGTTAGAAGAGACCCAGTACTTC,CASSLGTLEETQYF
TRBV5-1,19,NA,NA,TRBJ2-3,TGCGCCAGCAGCTTGGCCGACAGCAGTCCGGCTGTCCCGTTGGATACGCAGTATTTT,CASSLADSSPAVPLDTQYF
TRBV9,13,TRBD2,NA,TRBJ2-3,TGTGCCAGCAGCCCCGGGGGGACAGATACGCAGTATTTT,CASSPGGTDTQYF
TRBV29-1,14,NA,few,TRBJ2-7,TGCAGCGTTGAAGTGGAGCAGGGATCCTACGAGCAGTACTTC,CSVEVEQGSYEQYF
TRBV30,13,NA,NA,TRBJ1-1,TGTGCCTGGAGTCCCTATTTCGGGACTGAAGCTTTCTTT,CAWSPYFGTEAFF
TRBV5-1,14,TRBD1,NA,TRBJ2-7,TGCGCCAGCAGCTACGGGACAGGAAACTACGAGCAGTACTTC,CASSYGTGNYEQYF
TRBV4-3,15,NA,NA,TRBJ2-7,TGCGCCAGCAGCCAGGGGCTGGGGGCGACTCAAGAGCAGTACTTC,CASSQGLGATQEQYF
TRBV4-1,14,NA,NA,TRBJ2-7,TGCGCCACCTCGGATCCGGCCTACTCCTACGAGCAGTACTTC,CATSDPAYSYEQYF
TRBV6-5,15,NA,NA,TRBJ2-3,TGTGCCAGCAGTTACTGGGCCTCTGGCACAGATACGCAGTATTTT,CASSYWASGTDTQYF
TRBV19,14,TRBD2,NA,TRBJ2-7,TGTGCCAGTAGTAGCGGGGGGCCGTATTACGAGCAGTACTTC,CASSSGGPYYEQYF
TRBV15,16,TRBD1,NA,TRBJ1-1,TGTGCCACCAGCAGAGACCGAGGGACAGTGAACGCTGAAGCTTTCTTT,CATSRDRGTVNAEAFF
TRBV7-9,13,NA,NA,TRBJ2-7,TGTGCCAGCAGCCAGGGAACTATTTACGAGCAGTACTTC,CASSQGTIYEQYF
TRBV5-6,16,NA,NA,TRBJ1-2,TGTGCCAGCAGCCCGAGGTCAGAGCTTCATCTCGATGGCTACACCTTC,CASSPRSELHLDGYTF
TRBV5-1,15,TRBD1,NA,TRBJ2-2,TGCGCCAGCAGCCCCGGGACAGCGAACACCGGGGAGCTGTTTTTT,CASSPGTANTGELFF
TRBV7-2,16,TRBD2,NA,TRBJ2-3,TGTGCCAGCAGCGCTGTAGCGGGGGGCAGCACAGATACGCAGTATTTT,CASSAVAGGSTDTQYF
TRBV7-9,14,NA,NA,TRBJ1-3,TGTGCCAGCAGCCGTACAGGGATTGGAAACACCATATATTTT,CASSRTGIGNTIYF
TRBV15,14,TRBD2,NA,TRBJ2-1,TGTGCCACCAGCAGTAAGCGGGGGGGCCATGAGCAGTTCTTC,CATSSKRGGHEQFF
TRBV5-4,19,TRBD2,NA,TRBJ2-4,TGTGCCAGCAGCCAACACCGGGACTACCATTGGGTAGCCAAAAACATTCAGTACTTC,CASSQHRDYHWVAKNIQYF
TRBV29-1,11,NA,once,TRBJ2-7,TGCAGCGTTGGGACAGCCTACGAGCAGTACTTC,CSVGTAYEQYF
TRBV7-7,17,TRBD1,NA,TRBJ2-5,TGTGCTAGCAGCTCCAGACCTAGAGGGACAGTCCGGGAGACCCAGTACTTC,CASSSRPRGTVRETQYF
TRBV6-5,15,NA,NA,TRBJ2-7,TGTGCCAGCAGTTCCTCCGGGACGGCAGCCTACGAGCAGTACTTC,CASSSSGTAAYEQYF
TRBV7-9,16,NA,NA,TRBJ2-5,TGTGCCAGCAGCTCTCTACTAGAGGGATACCAAGAGACCCAGTACTTC,CASSSLLEGYQETQYF
TRBV28,12,NA,NA,TRBJ2-1,TGTGCCAGCAGTTTTAACCTAAAGAGACAGTTCTTC,CASSFNLKRQFF
TRBV18,18,NA,NA,TRBJ2-4,TGTGCCAGCTCACCCCCTCTTCAGGTCGGGGCAGCCAAAAACATTCAGTACTTC,CASSPPLQVGAAKNIQYF
TRBV13,14,NA,NA,TRBJ2-7,TGTGCCAGCAGCTTAGGCCTACAGGGTAACGAGCAGTACTTC,CASSLGLQGNEQYF
TRBV25-1,15,TRBD1,NA,TRBJ2-7,TGTGCCAGCAGTGACAGGGGGATTGCGGGCGACGAGCAGTACTTC,CASSDRGIAGDEQYF
TRBV7-2,14,NA,NA,TRBJ2-7,TGTGCCAGCAGACTCGACAAGATGCGTGGGGAGCAGTACTTC,CASRLDKMRGEQYF
TRBV23-1,17,NA,few,TRBJ2-1,TGCGCCAGCAGTCATTTCTCCCCGGACGGACCTGATAATGAGCAGTTCTTC,CASSHFSPDGPDNEQFF
TRBV19,14,NA,NA,TRBJ1-6,TGTGCCAGTAGGAGGGGGGAATGGAATTCACCCCTCCACTTT,CASRRGEWNSPLHF
TRBV5-1,16,NA,NA,TRBJ2-3,TGCGCCAGCAGCTTGGCCTGGGGGGCCGGCACAGATACGCAGTATTTT,CASSLAWGAGTDTQYF
TRBV15,16,TRBD1,NA,TRBJ2-1,TGTGCCACCAGCAGTGAGTACAGGGGGCGGCCCATTGAGCAGTTCTTC,CATSSEYRGRPIEQFF
TRBV6-5,13,TRBD1,NA,TRBJ1-1,TGTGCCAGCACCGTAAACAGGGGAACTGAAGCTTTCTTT,CASTVNRGTEAFF
TRBV7-6,17,NA,NA,TRBJ1-1,TGTGCCAGCAGCGCCAGCAAGGGACTTCTCTTGGGCACTGAAGCTTTCTTT,CASSASKGLLLGTEAFF
TRBV6-5,12,NA,NA,TRBJ1-1,TGTGCCAGCAGCTCCTACAGGGACGAAGCTTTCTTT,CASSSYRDEAFF
TRBV7-9,11,NA,NA,TRBJ1-1,TGTGCCAGCAGCTTAGGGGGGACAGCTTTCTTT,CASSLGGTAFF
TRBV7-7,17,TRBD1,NA,TRBJ2-2,TGTGCTAGCAGCCCCATCGGACAGGGTCTGAACACCGGGGAGCTGTTTTTT,CASSPIGQGLNTGELFF
TRBV27,12,NA,NA,TRBJ1-1,TGTGCCAGCAGTTTCCATCCAGGGGAAGCTTTCTTT,CASSFHPGEAFF
TRBV7-9,15,NA,NA,TRBJ1-3,TGTGCCAGCAGCTTAACCGGGCAGCCGGCGAACACCATATATTTT,CASSLTGQPANTIYF
TRBV7-9,15,TRBD2,NA,TRBJ2-5,TGTGCCAGCAGCTCGGGACTAGCGGGCTCAGAGACCCAGTACTTC,CASSSGLAGSETQYF
TRBV27,13,NA,NA,TRBJ2-7,TGTGCCAGCAGTTTATCCCTCGGATACGAGCAGTACTTC,CASSLSLGYEQYF
TRBV6-5,12,NA,NA,TRBJ1-2,TGTGCCAGCTACTTTCCCTACTATGGCTACACCTTC,CASYFPYYGYTF
TRBV2,17,NA,NA,TRBJ1-6,TGTGCCAGCAGTGGTGGAGTATCGGGTTTCCATAATTCACCCCTCCACTTT,CASSGGVSGFHNSPLHF
TRBV4-2,16,NA,NA,TRBJ2-1,TGTGCCAGCAGCCCCATCGAAGGGGTGCCCTACAATGAGCAGTTCTTC,CASSPIEGVPYNEQFF